The clone carrying this TCR beta chain was recorded many times. Its antigen remains unknown. RNA-based 3' RACE libraries used unique molecular identifiers. TCRdb independently ran MiXCR on the 3' RACE reads; one entry per CDR3 protein. The sample includes 40,000 to 55,000 distinct CDR3 sequences, roughly 4.5% of them seen just once. The sample originates from a study of HIV-infected children after antiretroviral therapy interruption. The wider study: Children had CD4+ above 500, viral load below 50 copies/ml, either treatment arm.

Germline lookup yields CDR1 LGHNA and CDR2 YSLEER. The CDR3 sequence is 17 residues long. Trimming cost V 3 bases and J 3 bases; bases outside gene matches: 7. As for treatment: PENTA 11 planned treatment interruption arm or continuous ART arm. Cryopreserved PBMC samples required at least 5 million viable cells. Study outcomes and limitations: Naive CD4+ sequences overlapped less between time points once interruption began.

The chain couples TRBV4-3 to TRBJ2-1, with 11 bases that match TRBD2. This specimen consisted of CD45RA+ CD4+ T cells from PBMCs, pooled from several time points, obtained from a donor given antiretroviral therapy, either interrupted or continuous. Stated subset: naive CD4+ CD45RA+ CD45RO- T cells. The sequence came from a pool of human donors with HIV. The CDR3 is CASSQVAGGEFYNEQFF. In nucleotides, the CDR3 is TGCGCCAGCAGCCAGGTAGCGGGAGGGGAGTTCTACAATGAGCAGTTCTTC.